These T cell receptor beta chains were read from a single sample in a study of blood T cell repertoires in COVID-19. The repertoire was sequenced with immunoSEQ multiplex PCR; TCRdb's copy has only in-frame clones and lacks some. Of 200,000 to 250,000 clones in the sample, more than 65% are singletons; the top ten hold approximately 3.8%. The sample was peripheral blood. These receptors all come from a woman older than 75 with acute or convalescent COVID-19. CDR3s include the opening cysteine and the closing phenylalanine or tryptophan. A D gene is named only where the DNA matches it firmly. Where a row states a size, it is once, few, many or the class of an expanded clone; other rows omit it.

d_call	v_call	clone_size	j_call	cdr3_nt	cdr3_aa
TRBD2	TRBV2	NA	TRBJ2-1	TGTGCCAGCGCTTGGGAGGGGACTAGCGGGAGAAATGAGCAGTTCTTC	CASAWEGTSGRNEQFF
NA	TRBV7-9	once	TRBJ1-5	TGTGCCAGCAGATCTAAGCTCGTCAGGGGATATCAGCCCCAGCATTTT	CASRSKLVRGYQPQHF
TRBD1	TRBV19	once	TRBJ1-5	TGTGCCAGTAGTATTCACGCCGGGACAGGTGATAATCAGCCCCAGCATTTT	CASSIHAGTGDNQPQHF
NA	TRBV5-6	NA	TRBJ1-1	TGTGCCAGCAGCTTGTTAACGACCCGGGGACAACCGGCTTTCTTT	CASSLLTTRGQPAFF
TRBD2	TRBV4-1	NA	TRBJ2-1	TGCGCCCGCAGCCAAGACTCTAGCGGGGGGGGTTACAATGAGCAGTTCTTC	CARSQDSSGGGYNEQFF
NA	TRBV4-1	NA	TRBJ1-4	TGCGCCAGCAGCCAAGGGTCTTCAGGGGCAACTAATGAAAAACTGTTTTTT	CASSQGSSGATNEKLFF
NA	TRBV3-1/TRBV3-2	NA	TRBJ1-1	TGTGCCAGCAGCCCTACACAGGGATGGACTGAAGCTTTCTTT	CASSPTQGWTEAFF
NA	TRBV5-6	NA	TRBJ2-7	TGTGCCAGCAGCCCGGGACTTCGAGGGTCCTACGAGCAGTACTTC	CASSPGLRGSYEQYF
NA	TRBV5-4	NA	TRBJ1-1	TGTGCCAGCAGCTCGGCCGGGGGGGACACTGAAGCTTTCTTT	CASSSAGGDTEAFF
NA	TRBV2	NA	TRBJ1-5	TGTGCCACCGCAAGGGGCGCCCAGGGCAATCAGCCCCAGCATTTT	CATARGAQGNQPQHF
TRBD1	TRBV3-1/TRBV3-2	few	TRBJ2-1	TGTGCCAGCAGCCAGGACAGGGGGCTGCAGTTCTTC	CASSQDRGLQFF
TRBD1	TRBV2	NA	TRBJ1-2	TGTGCCAGCAGCCTGGGACAGGGCAACTATGGCTACACCTTC	CASSLGQGNYGYTF
NA	TRBV25-1	NA	TRBJ2-7	TGTGCCAGCAGGACAGAATCCTCCTACGAGCAGTACTTC	CASRTESSYEQYF
TRBD1	TRBV5-4	NA	TRBJ1-3	TGTGCCAGCAGCTTACAGGGGGCCTCTGGAAACACCATATATTTT	CASSLQGASGNTIYF
NA	TRBV7-9	once	TRBJ2-7	TGTGCCAGCAGCTTAGGGACAGGACTATTTTCCTACGAGCAGTACTTC	CASSLGTGLFSYEQYF
NA	TRBV7-8	NA	TRBJ1-2	TGTGCCAGCAGCTTAGATAAGGGGTATGGCTACACCTTC	CASSLDKGYGYTF
TRBD1	TRBV7-8	NA	TRBJ1-5	TGTGCCAGCAGTTATTCAGGGGGTCAGCCCCAGCATTTT	CASSYSGGQPQHF
NA	TRBV2	NA	TRBJ1-5	TGTGCCAGCAGTGAGGAAGGGGTTGGCAATCAGCCCCAGCATTTT	CASSEEGVGNQPQHF
TRBD2	TRBV5-4	NA	TRBJ2-3	TGTGCCAGCAGCTTGCTAGCGGGGGATACGCAGTATTTT	CASSLLAGDTQYF
NA	TRBV4-1	NA	TRBJ1-2	TGCGCCAGCAGCCAAGACAGGGTAAATCGTGGCTACACCTTC	CASSQDRVNRGYTF
TRBD2	TRBV7-9	NA	TRBJ2-1	TGTGCCAGCAGCTTACGTAGCGGGGGGGCCCGGGAGCAGTTCTTC	CASSLRSGGAREQFF
NA	TRBV3-1/TRBV3-2	NA	TRBJ2-2	TGTGCCAGCAGCCAAGATTTCGGGAATGGGGAGCTGTTTTTT	CASSQDFGNGELFF
NA	TRBV5-5	NA	TRBJ1-4	TGTGCCAGCAGCTTTGGGGGGGAAGGTAATGAAAAACTGTTTTTT	CASSFGGEGNEKLFF
NA	TRBV3-1/TRBV3-2	NA	TRBJ2-7	TGTGCCAGCAGCCAGACGACAGCCTCCTACGAGCAGTACTTC	CASSQTTASYEQYF
NA	TRBV19	once	TRBJ1-2	TGTGCCAGTAGTAGGGGCGCGATTCATCCGACTAACTATGGCTACACCTTC	CASSRGAIHPTNYGYTF
TRBD1	TRBV6-5	few	TRBJ1-1	TGTGCCAGTTACACAGGGGGTGAGAACACTGAAGCTTTCTTT	CASYTGGENTEAFF
NA	TRBV6-6	NA	TRBJ1-4	TGTGCCAGCAGTCGGCCACTGACTAATGAAAAACTGTTTTTT	CASSRPLTNEKLFF
TRBD1	TRBV11-2	NA	TRBJ2-2	TGTGCCAGCAGCCTAAAATGGACAGGGGTCGGGGAGCTGTTTTTT	CASSLKWTGVGELFF
NA	TRBV5-4	NA	TRBJ2-7	TGTGCCAGCAGCTTGGCCGGCGAAGGGAGCGAGCAGTACTTC	CASSLAGEGSEQYF
NA	TRBV21-1	once	TRBJ1-2	TGTGCCAGCAACCTACACGAAAGACAGGGTCAATATGGCTACACCTTC	CASNLHERQGQYGYTF
NA	TRBV9	NA	TRBJ2-5	TGTGCCAGCAGCGTAGTGCCGGGGGTACAAGAGACCCAGTACTTC	CASSVVPGVQETQYF
TRBD1	TRBV11-2	NA	TRBJ1-6	TGTGCCAGCAGCTCCACGACAGGGTTGGGATCACCCCTCCACTTT	CASSSTTGLGSPLHF
TRBD1	TRBV28	NA	TRBJ1-1	TGTGCCAGCAGTCCACAGGGGGGTCAGAACACTGAAGCTTTCTTT	CASSPQGGQNTEAFF
TRBD1	TRBV7-3	once	TRBJ2-1	TGTGCCAGCAGCCGGACAGGTAGCTCCTACAATGAGCAGTTCTTC	CASSRTGSSYNEQFF
NA	TRBV11-3	once	TRBJ1-2	TGTGCCAGCAGCTTAGACTCAGGGTATGGCTACACCTTC	CASSLDSGYGYTF
NA	TRBV7-6	once	TRBJ1-2	TGTGCCAGCAGCCCAAGGCGGGGAATTTCTAACTATGGCTACACCTTC	CASSPRRGISNYGYTF
TRBD1	TRBV18	NA	TRBJ1-3	TGTGCCAGCTCTCCCCTGAGGACAGGGGAAAACACCATATATTTT	CASSPLRTGENTIYF
TRBD1	TRBV28	NA	TRBJ1-2	TGTGCCAGCAGGAACCGGGACAGTCTCTATGGCTACACCTTC	CASRNRDSLYGYTF
NA	TRBV29-1	NA	TRBJ1-3	TGCAGCGGGGAGGACTCTGGAAACACCATATATTTT	CSGEDSGNTIYF
NA	TRBV6-2/TRBV6-3	NA	TRBJ2-4	TGTGCCAGCAGTTTACAGGGAATAGCCAAAAACATTCAGTACTTC	CASSLQGIAKNIQYF
NA	TRBV6-5	NA	TRBJ1-1	TGTGCCAGCAAAACTCGGAGGAGTGAAGCTTTCTTT	CASKTRRSEAFF
NA	TRBV7-6	NA	TRBJ1-3	TGTGCCAGCAGCTTAAACCCTACCGGAGTCCTCGGAAACACCATATATTTT	CASSLNPTGVLGNTIYF
NA	TRBV12-3/TRBV12-4	NA	TRBJ2-5	TGTGCCAGCAGTTCCACGGGAGAGACCCAGTACTTC	CASSSTGETQYF
NA	TRBV6-2/TRBV6-3	NA	TRBJ2-7	TGTGCCAGCAGTTCCGGGGCCTACGAGCAGTACTTC	CASSSGAYEQYF
NA	TRBV6-6	NA	TRBJ1-4	TGTGCCAGCAACCCGGGCAGGACTTCTGAAAAACTGTTTTTT	CASNPGRTSEKLFF
NA	TRBV7-2	NA	TRBJ2-7	TGTGCCAGCAGCTTACGCCGTTCGGGGGCCTACGAGCAGTACTTC	CASSLRRSGAYEQYF
NA	TRBV7-9	NA	TRBJ2-3	TGTGCCAGCAGCCCCCTACGGAGTAACACAGATACGCAGTATTTT	CASSPLRSNTDTQYF
NA	TRBV11-2	NA	TRBJ2-1	TGTGCCAGCAGCAAAACAGGGTACAATGAGCAGTTCTTC	CASSKTGYNEQFF
NA	TRBV18	NA	TRBJ1-2	TGTGCCAGCTCATTTGGCCAGGGGAACTATGGCTACACCTTC	CASSFGQGNYGYTF
NA	TRBV4-2	NA	TRBJ1-1	TGTGCCAGCAGCCGGGAGGGGGGCAGGGTGAACACTGAAGCTTTCTTT	CASSREGGRVNTEAFF
NA	TRBV30	NA	TRBJ1-2	TGTGCCTGGAGTGGGTGGGGGCGCTTTTCTGGCTACACCTTC	CAWSGWGRFSGYTF
TRBD1	TRBV3-1/TRBV3-2	few	TRBJ1-1	TGTGCCAGCAGCCAAACCACAGGGGGCAGTGAAGCTTTCTTT	CASSQTTGGSEAFF
NA	TRBV5-4	NA	TRBJ1-4	TGTGCCAGCAGCCAAGCCCCCGTGACAGCCCAGAATGAAAAACTGTTTTTT	CASSQAPVTAQNEKLFF
TRBD1	TRBV6-6	NA	TRBJ1-1	TGTGCCAGCAGTTTTGGACAGGCGGGAGCTTTCTTT	CASSFGQAGAFF
NA	TRBV12-5	NA	TRBJ1-1	TGTGCTAGTGGTTTGGTACGGCCCCTGGCAGGGCTTGAAGCTTTCTTT	CASGLVRPLAGLEAFF
NA	TRBV21-1	NA	TRBJ1-1	TGTGCCAGCAGCAAAGCTGGACAGGGGAACACTGAAGCTTTCTTT	CASSKAGQGNTEAFF
TRBD1	TRBV7-9	NA	TRBJ1-2	TGTGCCAGCAGCCCACGAGGGGGCGATGGCTACACCTTC	CASSPRGGDGYTF